This T cell receptor (beta chain) comes out of a study of cytomegalovirus exposure and HLA in healthy donors. In the study overall: An earlier analysis identified 100 million to 130 million unique TCR beta sequences in 170 million or so T cells.

The PCR contained 60 Vbeta and 13 Jbeta primers. The data were produced by immunoSEQ multiplex PCR, yet TCRdb's version contains in-frame clones alone and is incomplete. This sample's table has about 190,000 clones. This clonotype was sampled from a woman aged 25-40 years in good health and CMV-seropositive. Material: PBMCs.

The CDR3 nucleotides read TGTGCCAGTAAGGGACTAGCGGGAGTCACCTACAATGAGCAGTTCTTC. Its translation: CASKGLAGVTYNEQFF. V is TRBV19 and J is TRBJ2-1; 14 positions agree with TRBD2. The CDR3 totals 16 residues. CDR1 and CDR2 (germline): LNHDA, SQIVND (reference sequence). Trimming removed 7 bases from V and 2 bases from J; junction bases left unmatched: 4.